A single sample is the source of the 24 T cell receptor beta chains below, sequenced in a study of early T cells in non-severe SARS-CoV-2 infection. TCRdb passed the 5' RACE reads through MiXCR, listing each CDR3 protein once. The table lists approximately 56,000 distinct CDR3 sequences, approximately 9.9% of them singletons. The sample comprised whole blood. The receptors stem from an adult who was a healthcare worker with PCR-confirmed SARS-CoV-2 infection or an uninfected control (not recorded which).

This clonotype was recorded a few times. This sequence joins TRBV4-2 and TRBJ2-3, with 11 bases identical to TRBD2. The germline V gene encodes CDR1 LGHNA and CDR2 YNFKEQ. The CDR3 consists of 19 residues. The V gene end was trimmed by 4 bases and the J gene end by 0 bases; junction bases not matched to a gene: 12. The CDR3 bases are TGTGCCAGCAGCCGCCAGCGGCTAGCGGGAGGCCGGAGCACAGATACGCAGTATTTT. Protein product: CASSRQRLAGGRSTDTQYF.

This clonotype was recorded at least ten times. This chain joins TRBV7-2 and TRBJ1-1; D remains unclear. V lost 1 base and J 0 bases, leaving 6 bases between the germline ends. The germline V gene has CDR1 SGHTA and CDR2 FQGNSA. The CDR3 spans 14 residues. CDR3 DNA: TGTGCCAGCAGCTTAGGCAGCATGAACACTGAAGCTTTCTTT. It encodes CASSLGSMNTEAFF.

This clonotype was counted ten times or more. The rearrangement links TRBV11-2 to TRBJ2-5, with no clear D. The length of the CDR3 is 15 residues. The V and J ends lost 5 bases and 4 bases respectively, with 17 bases between them. The germline CDR1 and CDR2 sequences are SGHAT and FQNNGV. The CDR3 bases are TGTGCCAGCAGCCCCCGGGCCCCCCGGGCAGAGACCCAGTACTTC. Amino acid sequence: CASSPRAPRAETQYF. The variable domain in full, completed from reference TRBV11-2 and TRBJ2-5, reads EAGVAQSPRYKIIEKRQSVAFWCNPISGHATLYWYQQILGQGPKLLIQFQNNGVVDDSQLPKDRFSAERLKGVDSTLKIQPAKLEDSAVYLCASSPRAPRAETQYFGPGTRLLVL.

This clonotype turned up a few times. The rearrangement links TRBV11-1 to TRBJ2-7, with D uncertain. V lost 1 base, J lost 3 bases, and 10 bases lay in between. Germline V gene data show CDR1 as SGHAT and CDR2 as FQDESV (reference sequence). The CDR3 has 14 amino acids. The CDR3, as DNA: TGTGCCAGCAGCTTAGAAGCAAGGGACTACGAGCAGTACTTC. It specifies CASSLEARDYEQYF.

This clonotype came up a few times. This rearrangement joins TRBV7-3 to TRBJ2-1; TRBD2 is a possible D gene (6 bases). V was shortened by 5 bases and J by 0 bases, with 14 bases between the two germline ends. The germline CDR1 and CDR2 sequences are SGHTA and FQGTGA. There are 16 residues in the CDR3. The CDR3 protein is CASSPRGGSSYNEQFF. The CDR3 coding sequence is TGTGCCAGCAGCCCCCGTGGGGGGAGCTCCTACAATGAGCAGTTCTTC.

The chain employs TRBV27 and TRBJ2-5; 7 bases line up with TRBD2. This CDR3 is 13 amino acids long. The V gene's germline CDR1 is MNHEY and CDR2 SMNVEV (reference sequence). After removal of 11 bases from V and 3 bases from J, the junction contained 9 bases not matched to a gene. Here the CDR3 reads CASQTSLKETQYF. Written as DNA, the CDR3 is TGTGCCTCTCAGACTAGCCTAAAAGAGACCCAGTACTTC.

The rearrangement links TRBV9 to TRBJ2-3, with 7 bases that match TRBD1. The ends lost 0 bases at V and 2 bases at J; junction bases unmatched: 6. Germline CDR1 and CDR2: SGDLS and YYNGEE. This CDR3 has 16 amino acids. CDR3 residues: CASSVEGDRPTDTQYF. Written as DNA, the CDR3 is TGTGCCAGCAGCGTAGAGGGGGACAGACCCACAGATACGCAGTATTTT.

This clonotype was found many times. The chain recombines TRBV20-1 with TRBJ2-1; D remains ambiguous. The CDR3 extends over 14 amino acids. CDR1 and CDR2 from the germline V gene are DFQATT and SNEGSKA (reference sequence). Trimming stripped 3 bases from V and 10 bases from J, with 19 bases between. CDR3 DNA: TGCAGTGCTAGGGCCCAGCTTAGTTGGGGAGAGCAGTTCTTC. Protein sequence: CSARAQLSWGEQFF.

The J gene is TRBJ2-7, the V gene TRBV20-1; D unclear. Looked up from germline, CDR1 is DFQATT and CDR2 is SNEGSKA (reference sequence). CDR3 size: 14 residues. The V gene lost 7 bases and the J gene lost 0 bases, with 16 bases spanning the gap. The CDR3 loop is CSVGHDTASYEQYF. CDR3 bases: TGCAGTGTAGGGCATGATACCGCCTCCTACGAGCAGTACTTC.

This clonotype was observed a few times. The CDR3 bases are TGTGCCAGCAGTAAAACAGGGGGCCTCTCCTACGAGCAGTACTTC. Encoded protein: CASSKTGGLSYEQYF. The genes are TRBV6-1 and TRBJ2-7; TRBD1 matches 9 bases. Losses at the gene ends were 5 bases for V and 0 bases for J; bases not matched to a gene: 5. This CDR3 spans 15 amino acids. From germline, CDR1 is MNHNS and CDR2 SASEGT.

This clonotype has a handful of counts. The genes are TRBV9 and TRBJ2-2; D possibly matches TRBD1 or TRBD2 (5 bases each). V was trimmed by 4 bases and J by 2 bases, leaving 12 bases between them. The CDR3 loop spans 15 amino acids. Germline V gene data show CDR1 as SGDLS and CDR2 as YYNGEE. The CDR3 region is CASSSGTGNTGELFF. In nucleotides, the CDR3 is TGTGCCAGCAGCTCAGGGACGGGTAACACCGGGGAGCTGTTTTTT.

This sequence joins TRBV20-1 and TRBJ2-3; tentatively, D is TRBD1 or TRBD2 (5 bases each). The CDR3 is made up of 14 amino acids. CDR1 is DFQATT and CDR2 is SNEGSKA in the germline V gene (reference sequence). V lost 3 bases to trimming and J lost 2 bases, with 12 bases between them. CDR3 sequence: CSASSRDLTDTQYF. Here the CDR3 DNA reads TGCAGTGCTAGCTCAAGGGACCTCACAGATACGCAGTATTTT.

V is TRBV4-3 and J is TRBJ2-3; 12 bases align to TRBD1. This CDR3 is built from 19 residues. CDR1 and CDR2 (germline): LGHNA, YSLEER. Trimming removed 0 bases from V and 6 bases from J; junction bases left unmatched: 13. In DNA form, the CDR3 reads TGCGCCAGCAGCCAAGATTGGGCCCCGGGACAGGGGGCGTCCGATACGCAGTATTTT. Its protein is CASSQDWAPGQGASDTQYF.

This clonotype was detected ten times or more. The genes are TRBV11-3 and TRBJ2-1; D is unresolved. V was clipped by 1 base and J by 5 bases, with 9 bases between them. Per the germline V gene, CDR1 is SGHNT and CDR2 is YENEEA. CDR3 length equals 14 residues. The CDR3 DNA reads TGTGCCAGCAGCTTAGGGTTTCTAAACAATGAGCAGTTCTTC. Amino acid sequence: CASSLGFLNNEQFF.

V usage is TRBV19 and J usage is TRBJ1-2; tentative D call: TRBD1 (6 bases). CDR1 LNHDA and CDR2 SQIVND come from the germline V gene (reference sequence). This CDR3 comprises 13 residues. Trimming removed 5 bases at V and 9 bases at J, with 16 bases between. The chain's CDR3 is CASSYSGAASYTF. DNA for the CDR3: TGTGCCAGTAGTTATTCAGGGGCGGCAAGCTACACCTTC.

This clonotype appeared many times. V gene TRBV28 combines with J gene TRBJ2-7; D unclear. The CDR3 contains 13 residues. Germline CDR1 reads MDHEN; CDR2 reads SYDVKM. The V end lost 3 bases, the J end lost 2 bases, and 8 bases lay between the germline ends. CDR3 amino acids: CASSLAGTYEQYF. CDR3 coding DNA: TGTGCCAGCAGTTTGGCCGGTACCTACGAGCAGTACTTC.

There are many counts of this clonotype. The rearrangement joins TRBV11-2 to TRBJ2-1; D may be TRBD2 (6 bases). This CDR3 contains 19 residues. Germline loops: CDR1 SGHAT, CDR2 FQNNGV. Trimming cost V 1 base and J 0 bases, with 19 bases left between them. The CDR3 region has the DNA TGTGCCAGCAGCTTAGGTAGGAAGGTGGCGGGGAGCTCCTACAATGAGCAGTTCTTC. Amino acid sequence: CASSLGRKVAGSSYNEQFF. The full variable domain, in which reference TRBV11-2 and TRBJ2-1 provide the parts outside the CDR3, is EAGVAQSPRYKIIEKRQSVAFWCNPISGHATLYWYQQILGQGPKLLIQFQNNGVVDDSQLPKDRFSAERLKGVDSTLKIQPAKLEDSAVYLCASSLGRKVAGSSYNEQFFGPGTRLTVL.

This clonotype was found many times. This chain connects TRBV19 to TRBJ1-5, with 8 bases that match TRBD1. The CDR3 runs to 16 residues. V trimming: 3 bases; J trimming: 7 bases; junction bases outside the gene matches: 11. The germline gives CDR1 LNHDA, CDR2 SQIVND (reference sequence). The CDR3 here is CASSILPGQGKQPQHF. Written as DNA, the CDR3 is TGTGCCAGTAGTATCCTCCCCGGACAGGGAAAGCAGCCCCAGCATTTT.

This clonotype has ten or more counts. The chain recombines TRBV4-3 with TRBJ1-6; 7 nucleotides agree with TRBD1. The CDR3 spans 16 residues. Germline values: CDR1 LGHNA, CDR2 YSLEER. J lost 4 bases, V lost 0 bases, and 3 bases had no gene match. CDR3 loop: CASSQEAGGYNSPLHF. The CDR3 DNA reads as TGCGCCAGCAGCCAAGAGGCAGGGGGTTATAATTCACCCCTCCACTTT.

This chain uses TRBV6-6 with TRBJ2-1; a possible D gene is TRBD2 (6 bases). V lost 11 bases and J lost 5, with 19 bases in between. Germline CDR1 is MNHNY and CDR2 is SVGAGI (reference sequence). The CDR3 totals 14 residues. DNA of the CDR3: TGTGCCGCCGGGGGTGTGGGTGATCACAATGAGCAGTTCTTC. It translates to CAAGGVGDHNEQFF.

There are many counts of this clonotype. The chain couples TRBV6-2 or TRBV6-3 to TRBJ1-2; D might be TRBD1 (6 bases). This CDR3 has 18 amino acids. V gave up 0 bases and J gave up 7 bases, with 24 bases separating them. Germline CDR1 is MNHEY and CDR2 is SVGEGT. The CDR3 is CASSYSGLWGLKTAGYTF. Written as DNA, the CDR3 is TGTGCCAGCAGTTACTCAGGTCTTTGGGGGCTGAAGACGGCTGGCTACACCTTC.

The J gene is TRBJ2-4, the V gene TRBV4-3, with D hard to call. Germline CDR1 reads LGHNA; CDR2 reads YSLEER. With 0 bases removed from V and 1 base from J, the gap between germline ends came to 7 bases. The CDR3 has 15 residues. In nucleotides, the CDR3 is TGCGCCAGCAGCCAAGAAGGATCGGCCAAAAACATTCAGTACTTC. This codes for CASSQEGSAKNIQYF.

This clonotype came up a few times. The V call is TRBV6-5, the J call TRBJ2-7, with unresolved D. V was pared by 0 bases and J by 2 bases, with 17 bases between. This CDR3 spans 17 amino acids. Germline V CDR1 and CDR2: MNHEY, SVGAGI. The CDR3 loop reads CASSYSMSSANPYEQYF. DNA for the CDR3: TGTGCCAGCAGTTACTCGATGTCGAGCGCCAATCCCTACGAGCAGTACTTC.

This clonotype was seen ten or more times. CDR3 in amino acids: CASSVGNYGYTF. The CDR3 nucleotides read TGTGCCAGCAGTGTGGGGAACTATGGCTACACCTTC. V and J are TRBV28 and TRBJ1-2; D gene ambiguous. The CDR3 spans 12 residues. Germline-derived CDR1 and CDR2 are MDHEN and SYDVKM. The germline V and J ends were trimmed by 5 bases and 2 bases, with 6 bases remaining between them.